Included here is one TCR beta chain sequence, with context. This clone has more than one count but fewer than ten. This clone's antigen is unknown. Per-base quality was not reported, and no clone a single base away is much larger than it. This entry is derived from a study of blood T cell repertoires in COVID-19 (dated by TCRdb to the early 2020s). Broadly, across the study: Samples from collaborators originated in the United States, Italy and Spain and spanned both the acute and convalescent phases of COVID-19. The material from the prospective study consisted of cDNA or gDNA derived from T cells, B-cell-depleted T cells, or PBMCs. Subjects who had been exposed to COVID-19, were actively infected with it, or had recovered from it provided the deeply sampled blood TCRbeta repertoires that made up the dataset. A freely available public database, intended as a resource for researchers studying the immune response to SARS-CoV-2, is where the repertoires were released. The samples were drawn from the first 160 participants of the ongoing ImmuneRACE study and from some 1,300 subjects provided by 6 global collaborators. The sample metadata nearly always contained a de-identified subject ID, COVID-19 status, age in years and sex. HLA class I and class II types, where available, came from metadata supplied by the sample provider rather than from assay-based typing.

Study-level results and caveats: The quantity of clinical and demographic metadata differed by source and by participant and was supplied without curation.

The immunoSEQ Assay, a bias-controlled multiplex PCR, was used to amplify TCRbeta CDR3 regions from genomic DNA. For the original study's pipeline: The number of nucleated cells in each sample was estimated by amplification of reference gene primers within the assay. To quantify the absolute abundance of each unique TCRbeta CDR3 rearrangement, sequence reads were collapsed and filtered. Productive Simpson clonality was computed per sample as the square root of Simpson's diversity index over productive rearrangements. Entries here come from immuneACCESS through TCRdb and include only in-frame sequences with V and J called. Some clones fail to appear in such tables; in the studies checked, an unresolved V gene covers under half of the shortfall, and the cause of the remainder is unknown. From that table come the V and J calls and clone size; the DNA was used to work out D and trimming. This sample gives around 60,000 clones in total; 55% to 75% of them show up just once. The ten largest make up 4% to 5.5% of the sample.

One collaborating source in Seattle enrolled patients while the patients were actively infected and followed the patients over time throughout the course of disease. Each collaborating institution followed its own protocols to collect whole blood in K2EDTA tubes. For TCRbeta analysis, collaborators shipped samples in one of three forms: frozen whole blood, isolated PBMCs, or DNA extracted from either of those sample types. CDR1 and CDR2 (LGHNA, YNFKEQ) derive from the germline V gene. Trimming leaves V shorter by 2 bases and J shorter by 7 bases, with the junction holding 4 bases beyond the gene matches. The cysteine opens and the phenylalanine closes a CDR3 of 15 amino acids. The entry retains the CDR3 DNA only, 45 bases that are in frame from base 1.

Source material: peripheral blood. The chain is encoded by TRBV4-2 joined to TRBJ2-1, with TRBD2 identical over 11 junction bases. The sequence was obtained from a woman aged 70 to 79 with COVID-19, enrolled during active disease. The CDR3 amino acid sequence is: CASSQTGTSGNEQFF. The sequenced DNA: TGTGCCAGCAGCCAAACCGGGACTAGCGGAAATGAGCAGTTCTTC.